A selection of T cell receptor beta chains follows, all from one sample in a study of blood T cell repertoires in COVID-19. The table came from immunoSEQ multiplex PCR; TCRdb's copy has only in-frame clones and leaves some out. There are around 80,000 clones in the sample; over 70% occur only once, and 12% lies in the top ten. Sequenced input: peripheral blood. The receptors come from a man older than 75 with acute or convalescent COVID-19. Each CDR3 is given with its conserved first and last residue. The order of the fields is clone size, J gene, D gene, V gene, CDR3 DNA, CDR3 protein. D genes are given only for firm matches. Size values are once, few and many counts, or a class for expanded clones, and some rows have none.

clone size: once
J gene: TRBJ1-3
D gene: NA
V gene: TRBV19
CDR3 DNA: TGTGCCAGTTCCACCGACAGCTTTAGAAACACCATATATTTT
CDR3 protein: CASSTDSFRNTIYF

clone size: NA
J gene: TRBJ2-4
D gene: TRBD1
V gene: TRBV2
CDR3 DNA: TGTGCCAGCAGTGGGGGGACAGGGTCACAAAACATTCAGTACTTC
CDR3 protein: CASSGGTGSQNIQYF

clone size: NA
J gene: TRBJ2-5
D gene: NA
V gene: TRBV6-5
CDR3 DNA: TGTGCCAGCAGTATTACAGGGTCGGTAGAGACCCAGTACTTC
CDR3 protein: CASSITGSVETQYF

clone size: NA
J gene: TRBJ2-5
D gene: NA
V gene: TRBV7-8
CDR3 DNA: TGTGCCAGCAGCCCCTCACCAGGAATTCAAGAGACCCAGTACTTC
CDR3 protein: CASSPSPGIQETQYF

clone size: NA
J gene: TRBJ1-5
D gene: NA
V gene: TRBV6-1
CDR3 DNA: TGTGCCAGCAGTGAATGGGGACTTAATCAGCCCCAGCATTTT
CDR3 protein: CASSEWGLNQPQHF

clone size: NA
J gene: TRBJ1-4
D gene: NA
V gene: TRBV2
CDR3 DNA: TGTGCCAGCACCCCGGAGGGCCCAACTTATGAAAAACTGTTTTTT
CDR3 protein: CASTPEGPTYEKLFF

clone size: NA
J gene: TRBJ2-1
D gene: TRBD1
V gene: TRBV24-1
CDR3 DNA: TGTGCCACCAGTGCCGGAACCGGGACAGGGTCCTACAATGAGCAGTTCTTC
CDR3 protein: CATSAGTGTGSYNEQFF

clone size: NA
J gene: TRBJ2-1
D gene: TRBD2
V gene: TRBV9
CDR3 DNA: TGTGCCAGCAGCGTGGGGACTAGCGGGGGCAATGAGCAGTTCTTC
CDR3 protein: CASSVGTSGGNEQFF

clone size: NA
J gene: TRBJ2-2
D gene: TRBD2
V gene: TRBV11-1
CDR3 DNA: TGTGCCAGCAGCTCAACTCGCGGGGGTACCGGGGAGCTGTTTTTT
CDR3 protein: CASSSTRGGTGELFF

clone size: NA
J gene: TRBJ2-7
D gene: NA
V gene: TRBV9
CDR3 DNA: TGTGCCAGCAGCGTAGTAGTTTTGGGGACAAGCTACGAGCAGTACTTC
CDR3 protein: CASSVVVLGTSYEQYF

clone size: NA
J gene: TRBJ2-1
D gene: TRBD2
V gene: TRBV6-5
CDR3 DNA: TGTGCCAGCAGGACTAGCGGGGGGGCCCTTCGGCAGTTCTTC
CDR3 protein: CASRTSGGALRQFF

clone size: NA
J gene: TRBJ2-3
D gene: NA
V gene: TRBV11-2
CDR3 DNA: TGTGCCAGCAGTCACCGGACTGATACGCAGTATTTT
CDR3 protein: CASSHRTDTQYF

clone size: NA
J gene: TRBJ1-2
D gene: TRBD1
V gene: TRBV5-8
CDR3 DNA: TGTGCCAGTTTTCCCAGGGGGCGAGGGTATGGCTACACCTTC
CDR3 protein: CASFPRGRGYGYTF

clone size: few
J gene: TRBJ1-2
D gene: NA
V gene: TRBV5-4
CDR3 DNA: TGTGCCAGCACCCTGAGCGGGAGGGGTCCTAACTATGGCTACACCTTC
CDR3 protein: CASTLSGRGPNYGYTF

clone size: NA
J gene: TRBJ2-3
D gene: NA
V gene: TRBV29-1
CDR3 DNA: TGCAGCGTTGAGGGGCCAGCCACAGATACGCAGTATTTT
CDR3 protein: CSVEGPATDTQYF

clone size: NA
J gene: TRBJ1-1
D gene: NA
V gene: TRBV5-1
CDR3 DNA: TGCGCCAGCAGCTTGGGTACATCATACACTGAAGCTTTCTTT
CDR3 protein: CASSLGTSYTEAFF